A single T cell receptor (beta chain) is shown here with its context. Germline CDR1 and CDR2: MNHEY and SMNVEV (reference sequence). The CDR3 loop spans 17 amino acids. V lost 5 bases and J lost 3, with 21 bases in between. These data belong to a study of blood T cell repertoires in COVID-19. Whole-study context: Acute-phase and convalescent COVID-19 samples originated in the United States, Italy and Spain. T cells, B-cell-depleted T cells, or PBMCs provided the cDNA or gDNA that served as material.

Source study methods: Estimation of nucleated cell counts was performed using reference gene primer amplification. The table came from immunoSEQ multiplex PCR; TCRdb's copy has only in-frame clones and leaves some out. The DNA was the basis for D and trimming; V, J and clone size are from that table. The repertoire consists of some 140,000 clones, with 70% to 80% occurring once and the leading ten covering roughly 10%. The chain combines TRBV27 with TRBJ2-3; a possible D gene is TRBD2 (6 bases). Input material: peripheral blood. The sequence came from a human donor in a cohort sampled during active COVID-19. In DNA form, the CDR3 reads TGTGCCAGCAGTCAAGGGCTTCGCGGGGCGGGGACAGATACGCAGTATTTT. Its protein product is CASSQGLRGAGTDTQYF.